This T cell receptor beta chain was recorded in a study of T cells in Graves' hyperthyroidism and ophthalmopathy. Background on the study: Peripheral blood draws took place at initial diagnosis, ahead of any treatment.

Amplified TCR beta CDR3 regions derived from RNA transcripts. With the HTBI primer set, the TCR CDR3 went through a first round of RT-PCR. TCRdb ran MiXCR on the multiplex PCR reads and lists one entry per CDR3 protein. The data show 500,000 to 650,000 distinct CDR3 sequences, 15% to 20% seen once. This clonotype was detected a few times. Trimming removed 5 bases from V and 0 bases from J, with 17 bases in between. Germline CDR1 is SGHTA and CDR2 is FQGTGA. This CDR3 is built from 17 residues. The clonotype was recovered from a man aged 35 to 55 with Graves' ophthalmopathy. Sequencing input: blood. The chain recombines TRBV7-3 with TRBJ1-5, with D maybe TRBD1 (6 bases). The CDR3 reads CASSRGGREVSNQPQHF. CDR3 nucleotide sequence: TGTGCCAGCAGCCGCGGGGGCAGGGAGGTTAGCAATCAGCCCCAGCATTTT.